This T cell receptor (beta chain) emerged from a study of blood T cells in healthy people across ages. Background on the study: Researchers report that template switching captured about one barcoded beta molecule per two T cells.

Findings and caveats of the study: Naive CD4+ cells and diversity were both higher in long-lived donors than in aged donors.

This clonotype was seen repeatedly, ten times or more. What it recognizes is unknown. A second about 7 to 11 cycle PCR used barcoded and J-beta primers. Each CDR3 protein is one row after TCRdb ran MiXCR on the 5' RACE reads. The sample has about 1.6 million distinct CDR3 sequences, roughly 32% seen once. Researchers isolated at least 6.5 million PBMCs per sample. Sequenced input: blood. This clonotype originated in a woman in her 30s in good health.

CDR3 DNA: TGTGCCAGCAGTTTAGGCCCCGATGAGCAGTTCTTC. This codes for CASSLGPDEQFF. The chain uses TRBV12-3 or TRBV12-4 and TRBJ2-1; D is uncertain. The CDR3 consists of 12 residues. V was pared by 1 base and J by 8 bases, with 6 bases between.